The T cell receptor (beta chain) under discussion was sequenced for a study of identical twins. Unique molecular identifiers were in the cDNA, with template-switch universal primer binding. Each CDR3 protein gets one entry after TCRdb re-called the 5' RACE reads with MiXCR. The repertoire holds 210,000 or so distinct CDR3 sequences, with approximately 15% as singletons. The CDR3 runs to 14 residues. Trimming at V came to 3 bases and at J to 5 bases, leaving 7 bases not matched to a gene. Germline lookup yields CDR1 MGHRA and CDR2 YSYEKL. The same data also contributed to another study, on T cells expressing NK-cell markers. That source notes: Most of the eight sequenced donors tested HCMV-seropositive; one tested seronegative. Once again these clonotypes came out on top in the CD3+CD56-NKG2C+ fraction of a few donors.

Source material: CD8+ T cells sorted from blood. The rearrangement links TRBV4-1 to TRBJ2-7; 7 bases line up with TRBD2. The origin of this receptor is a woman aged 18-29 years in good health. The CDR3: CASSQAALADEQYF. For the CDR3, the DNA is TGCGCCAGCAGCCAGGCCGCCCTAGCGGACGAGCAGTACTTC.